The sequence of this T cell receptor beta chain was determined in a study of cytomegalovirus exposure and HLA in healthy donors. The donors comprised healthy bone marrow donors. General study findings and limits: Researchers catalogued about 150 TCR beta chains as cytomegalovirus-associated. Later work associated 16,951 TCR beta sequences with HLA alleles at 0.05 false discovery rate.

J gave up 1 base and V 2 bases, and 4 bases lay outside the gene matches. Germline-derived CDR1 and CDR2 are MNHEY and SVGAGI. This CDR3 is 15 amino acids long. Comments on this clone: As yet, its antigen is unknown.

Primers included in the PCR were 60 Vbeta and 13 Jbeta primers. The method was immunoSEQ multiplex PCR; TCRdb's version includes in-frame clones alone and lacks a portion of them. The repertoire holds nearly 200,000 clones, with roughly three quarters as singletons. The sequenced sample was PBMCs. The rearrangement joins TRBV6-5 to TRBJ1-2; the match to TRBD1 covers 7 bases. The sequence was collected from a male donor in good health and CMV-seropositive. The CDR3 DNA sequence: TGTGCCAGCAGTTACCTGGGACAGATTAACTATGGCTACACCTTC. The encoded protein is CASSYLGQINYGYTF.